This TCR beta chain appears in the sequencing data of a study of shared clonotypes between healthy human individuals. Study-level points and caveats: Shared across several donors were around 5% of the naive CD4 clonotypes.

As to this clone: Its antigen is not identified.

Sequenced by immunoSEQ multiplex PCR; TCRdb stores in-frame clones only, minus some. The table includes over 2 million clones, roughly 95% detected once. Division of CD4+ cells produced a CD45RA+ naive subset and a CD45RA-negative memory subset. The CDR3 is made up of 15 amino acids. After removal of 1 base from V and 5 bases from J, the junction contained 3 bases not matched to a gene. CDR1 and CDR2 (germline): SGHNT, YYREEE (reference sequence). This receptor was taken from a man in his late teens or twenties in good health. Sequencing was carried out using naive CD4+ T cells sorted from blood. The subset: CD45RA+ positively selected. The chain uses TRBV5-4 and TRBJ1-6; 7 bases line up with TRBD1. CDR3 residues: CASSLRTGNNSPLHF. The CDR3 nucleotides read TGTGCCAGCAGCTTGAGGACAGGAAATAATTCACCCCTCCACTTT. The full variable domain, rest sourced from reference TRBV5-4 and TRBJ1-6, is ETGVTQSPTHLIKTRGQQVTLRCSSQSGHNTVSWYQQALGQGPQFIFQYYREEENGRGNFPPRFSGLQFPNYSSELNVNALELDDSALYLCASSLRTGNNSPLHFGNGTRLTVT.